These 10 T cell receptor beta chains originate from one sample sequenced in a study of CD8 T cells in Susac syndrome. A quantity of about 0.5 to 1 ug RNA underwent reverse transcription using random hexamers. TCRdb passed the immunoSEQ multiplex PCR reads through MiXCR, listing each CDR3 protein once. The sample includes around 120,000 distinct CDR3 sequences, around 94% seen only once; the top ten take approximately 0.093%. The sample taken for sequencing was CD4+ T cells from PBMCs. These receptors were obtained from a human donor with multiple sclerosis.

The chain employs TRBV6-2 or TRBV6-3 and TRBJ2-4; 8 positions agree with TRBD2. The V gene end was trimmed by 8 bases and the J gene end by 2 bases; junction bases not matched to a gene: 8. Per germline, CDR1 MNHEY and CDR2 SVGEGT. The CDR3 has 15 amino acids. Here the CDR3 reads CASPTGGAPKNIQYF. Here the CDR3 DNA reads TGTGCCAGCCCAACGGGGGGGGCTCCCAAAAACATTCAGTACTTC.

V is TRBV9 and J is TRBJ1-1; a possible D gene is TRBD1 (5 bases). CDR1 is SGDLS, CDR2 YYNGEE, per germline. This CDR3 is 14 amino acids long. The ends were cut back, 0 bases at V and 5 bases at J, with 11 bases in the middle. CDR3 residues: CASSVVGGGTEAFF. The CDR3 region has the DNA TGTGCCAGCAGCGTAGTTGGGGGAGGGACTGAAGCTTTCTTT.

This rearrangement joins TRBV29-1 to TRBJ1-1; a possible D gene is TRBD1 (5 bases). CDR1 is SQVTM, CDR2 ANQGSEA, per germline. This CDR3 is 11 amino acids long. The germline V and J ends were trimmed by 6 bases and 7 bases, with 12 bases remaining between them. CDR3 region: CSVEFRVEAFF. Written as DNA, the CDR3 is TGCAGCGTGGAATTCAGGGTTGAAGCTTTCTTT.

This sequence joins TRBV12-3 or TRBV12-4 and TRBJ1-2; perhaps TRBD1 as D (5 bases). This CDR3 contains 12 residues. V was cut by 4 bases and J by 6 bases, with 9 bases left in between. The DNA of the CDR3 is TGTGCCAGCAGTTCTGGGGGTAATGGCTACACCTTC. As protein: CASSSGGNGYTF.

CDR3 in amino acids: CATGTVSTDTQYF. The CDR3 DNA follows: TGTGCCACCGGGACAGTCAGCACAGATACGCAGTATTTT. This chain connects TRBV24-1 to TRBJ2-3, with 7 bases lining up with TRBD1. The CDR3 spans 13 residues. V dropped 9 bases and J dropped 0; count of bases not matched to a gene: 2. Germline values: CDR1 KGHDR, CDR2 SFDVKD.

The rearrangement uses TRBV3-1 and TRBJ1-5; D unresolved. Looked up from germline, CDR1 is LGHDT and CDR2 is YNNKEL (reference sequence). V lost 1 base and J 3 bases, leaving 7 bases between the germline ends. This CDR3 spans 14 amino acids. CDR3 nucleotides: TGTGCCAGCAGCCAAGGTAGGGCCAATCAGCCCCAGCATTTT. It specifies CASSQGRANQPQHF.

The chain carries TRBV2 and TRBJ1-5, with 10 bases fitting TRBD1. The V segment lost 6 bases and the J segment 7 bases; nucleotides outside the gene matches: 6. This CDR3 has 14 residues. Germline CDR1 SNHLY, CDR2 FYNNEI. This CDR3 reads CASSPGQGSQPQHF. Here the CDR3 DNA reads TGTGCCAGCAGCCCGGGACAGGGGTCACAGCCCCAGCATTTT.

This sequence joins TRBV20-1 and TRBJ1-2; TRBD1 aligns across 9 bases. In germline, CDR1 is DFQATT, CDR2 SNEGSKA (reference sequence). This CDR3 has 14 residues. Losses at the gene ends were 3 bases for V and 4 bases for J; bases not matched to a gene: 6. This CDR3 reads CSARGGQGGYGYTF. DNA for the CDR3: TGCAGTGCTAGGGGGGGACAGGGCGGCTATGGCTACACCTTC.

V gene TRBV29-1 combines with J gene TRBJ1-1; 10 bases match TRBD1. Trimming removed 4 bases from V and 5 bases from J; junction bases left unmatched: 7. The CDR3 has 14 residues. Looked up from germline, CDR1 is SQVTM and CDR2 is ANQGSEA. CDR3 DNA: TGCAGCGTTGTCGTCGGGACAGGGGAGACTGAAGCTTTCTTT. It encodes CSVVVGTGETEAFF.

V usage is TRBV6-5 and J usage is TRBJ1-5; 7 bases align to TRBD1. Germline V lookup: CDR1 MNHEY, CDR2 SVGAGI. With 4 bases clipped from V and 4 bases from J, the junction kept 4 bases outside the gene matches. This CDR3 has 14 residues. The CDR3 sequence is CASSFPGGNQPQHF. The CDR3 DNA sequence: TGTGCCAGCAGTTTTCCAGGGGGAAATCAGCCCCAGCATTTT.